This T cell receptor (beta chain) was observed in a study of blood T cell repertoires in COVID-19. Study information: Acute and convalescent COVID-19 samples came from the United States, Italy and Spain. PBMCs, B-cell-depleted T cells, or T cells were the source of the cDNA or gDNA that made up the material.

In the original processing: For nucleated cells, counts were estimated from reference gene primer amplification. Measured with immunoSEQ multiplex PCR; TCRdb has only the in-frame clones, and not every one. The V and J calls and clone size are taken from that table; D and trimming were inferred from the DNA. The data contain fewer than 250,000 clones, 83% of them singletons. The CDR3 length is 10 residues. Germline V gene sequence: CDR1 DFQATT, CDR2 SNEGSKA (reference sequence). V lost 1 base to trimming and J lost 6 bases, with 2 bases between them. Sequenced sample: peripheral blood. The rearrangement links TRBV20-1 to TRBJ2-3; no clear D. This clonotype was sampled from a human donor in a cohort sampled during active COVID-19. The CDR3 reads CSARADTQYF. For the CDR3, the DNA is TGCAGTGCTAGAGCGGATACGCAGTATTTT.